The 31 T cell receptor beta chains given below trace back to one sample, sequenced in a study of CD8+ T cells in alopecia areata. The treatment denotes: oral pan-JAK inhibitor, 5-10 mg twice daily. cDNA serving as the sequencing template came from extracted, reverse transcribed RNA. Sequenced by immunoSEQ multiplex PCR; TCRdb stores in-frame clones only, minus some. The sample yields 60,000 to 85,000 clones, over 25% seen once. The sample was CD8+ T cells sorted from blood, taken at week 4, from a patient treated with tofacitinib. The source of these receptors is a human donor with alopecia areata.

The CDR3 bases are TGTGCCTGGATAGAGAACACTGAAGCTTTCTTT. Residues: CAWIENTEAFF. This chain connects TRBV30 to TRBJ1-1; D is ambiguous. Trimming pared 4 bases from V and 1 base from J, leaving 4 bases between. Germline CDR1 reads GTSNPN; CDR2 reads SVGIG (reference sequence). This CDR3 has 11 amino acids.

Many counts were recorded for this clone. The V and J genes are TRBV7-9 and TRBJ2-7, with D maybe TRBD2 (5 bases). CDR1 and CDR2 from the germline V gene are SEHNR and FQNEAQ (reference sequence). CDR3 length equals 13 residues. Trimming took off 8 bases at V and 3 bases at J, with 14 bases between the two ends. This CDR3 reads CASEGPADYEQYF. For the CDR3, the DNA is TGTGCCAGCGAGGGCCCCGCCGACTACGAGCAGTACTTC.

J is TRBJ2-7 and V is TRBV30; D perhaps matches TRBD1 (5 bases). Between the trimmed V and J ends, which lost 1 base and 6 bases, there was a span of 16 bases. The CDR3 runs to 14 residues. Germline CDR1 GTSNPN, CDR2 SVGIG (reference sequence). CDR3 DNA sequence: TGTGCCTGGAGTGGTCCCGGAAAGGGGTTCGAGCAGTACTTC. Translating it yields CAWSGPGKGFEQYF.

The V call is TRBV5-1, the J call TRBJ2-7; 9 positions agree with TRBD1. CDR3 size: 15 residues. The trim removed 0 bases at V and 2 bases at J, leaving 3 bases unmatched. Germline assignment: CDR1 SGHRS and CDR2 YFSETQ. This chain's CDR3 is CASSLVTGGTYEQYF. The DNA for the CDR3 is TGCGCCAGCAGCTTGGTGACAGGGGGTACCTACGAGCAGTACTTC.

The rearrangement links TRBV9 to TRBJ2-7; 10 bases align to TRBD2. The CDR3 is made up of 14 amino acids. The germline V gene encodes CDR1 SGDLS and CDR2 YYNGEE. V lost 4 bases and J lost 7; bases outside the gene matches: 8. The CDR3 here is CASSPSGRAEEQYF. For the CDR3, the DNA is TGTGCCAGCAGCCCCAGCGGGAGGGCGGAGGAGCAGTACTTC.

Only a few counts were recorded for this clone. V usage is TRBV9 and J usage is TRBJ2-7; D call uncertain. V was pared by 7 bases and J by 2 bases, with 13 bases between. The CDR3 is 13 amino acids. Germline V lookup: CDR1 SGDLS, CDR2 YYNGEE. The CDR3 spells CASGGPKTYEQYF. CDR3 in DNA: TGTGCCAGCGGCGGACCCAAGACCTACGAGCAGTACTTC.

This clone appeared a few times. This chain links TRBV2 with TRBJ1-2; 11 bases line up with TRBD1. The trim removed 8 bases at V and 7 bases at J, leaving 18 bases unmatched. Germline CDR1 and CDR2: SNHLY and FYNNEI. This CDR3 spans 17 amino acids. The CDR3: CASAGEGQGGIRSGYTF. CDR3 nucleotide sequence: TGTGCCAGCGCCGGAGAGGGACAGGGGGGTATTAGGAGTGGCTACACCTTC.

The V gene is TRBV7-9, the J gene TRBJ2-1; 8 nucleotides line up with TRBD2. Looked up from germline, CDR1 is SEHNR and CDR2 is FQNEAQ (reference sequence). V gave up 10 bases and J gave up 4 bases; unmatched junction bases: 6. CDR3 length: 13 residues. The CDR3 reads CATQRERYNEQFF. The DNA of the CDR3 is TGTGCCACCCAGCGGGAGAGGTACAATGAGCAGTTCTTC.

This clone was observed a few times. The chain recombines TRBV7-2 with TRBJ2-5; TRBD2 agrees at 13 bases. With 5 bases clipped from V and 0 bases from J, the junction kept 9 bases outside the gene matches. The CDR3 extends over 18 amino acids. Per germline, CDR1 SGHTA and CDR2 FQGNSA. The CDR3 protein is CASSGTSGADLDQETQYF. In DNA, the CDR3 is TGTGCCAGCAGCGGGACTAGCGGGGCCGACCTGGACCAAGAGACCCAGTACTTC.

By share, this clone ranks as medium-sized. The V gene is TRBV18, the J gene TRBJ2-1; 9 bases align to TRBD2. Trimming took 1 base from V and 9 from J; bases not matched to a gene: 13. Germline values: CDR1 KGHSH, CDR2 LQKENI. This CDR3 region has 17 residues. CDR3 bases: TGTGCCAGCTCACCACTATGGGCTAGCGGGAAGTTGGGTGAGCAGTTCTTC. Translated, it gives CASSPLWASGKLGEQFF.

V is TRBV4-1 and J is TRBJ2-7; 7 nucleotides align to TRBD2. The CDR3 has 13 amino acids. The V gene end was trimmed by 4 bases and the J gene end by 3 bases; junction bases not matched to a gene: 3. Germline V gene lookup returns CDR1 MGHRA and CDR2 YSYEKL. The DNA for the CDR3 is TGCGCCAGCAGCCCAGGGACTAACTACGAGCAGTACTTC. It is translated as CASSPGTNYEQYF.

The V and J genes are TRBV27 and TRBJ2-7; perhaps TRBD1 as D (5 bases). Germline V CDR1 and CDR2: MNHEY, SMNVEV (reference sequence). V lost 7 bases and J 5 bases, leaving 24 bases between the germline ends. The CDR3 runs 16 residues. The CDR3 reads CASTTSTGTLEDEQYF. In DNA, the CDR3 is TGTGCCAGCACAACGTCAACAGGCACCCTCGAGGACGAGCAGTACTTC.

This clone was seen more than once but under ten times. The V call is TRBV9, the J call TRBJ2-3; D possibly corresponds to TRBD1 (5 bases). V was cut by 0 bases and J by 5 bases, with 10 bases left in between. There are 14 residues in the CDR3. The germline CDR1 and CDR2 sequences are SGDLS and YYNGEE. The CDR3 DNA reads as TGTGCCAGCAGCGTAGAACAGGTAGAAGATACGCAGTATTTT. Its protein product is CASSVEQVEDTQYF.

The chain links TRBV29-1 to TRBJ2-7; 10 positions agree with TRBD1. The CDR3 contains 17 residues. CDR1 and CDR2 from the germline V gene are SQVTM and ANQGSEA. V was clipped by 7 bases and J by 1 base; unmatched bases: 16. The CDR3 nucleotides are TGCAGCGCCGAAGCGGGACAGGGGTGGCCATCATCCTACGAGCAGTACTTC. This translates into CSAEAGQGWPSSYEQYF.

This clone was seen more than once but under ten times. The chain combines TRBV14 with TRBJ2-1; 14 nucleotides align to TRBD2. The CDR3 totals 17 residues. The V gene end was trimmed by 5 bases and the J gene end by 5 bases; junction bases not matched to a gene: 8. Germline loops: CDR1 SGHDN, CDR2 FVKESK. The CDR3: CASSTRLAGGLNNEQFF. The CDR3 region has the DNA TGTGCCAGCAGCACGAGACTAGCGGGAGGGCTTAACAATGAGCAGTTCTTC.

The chain joins TRBV30 to TRBJ1-5, with D unclear. Looked up from germline, CDR1 is GTSNPN and CDR2 is SVGIG (reference sequence). Trimming removed 0 bases at V and 2 bases at J, with 8 bases between. This CDR3 is 14 amino acids long. The CDR3 DNA sequence: TGTGCCTGGAGTGTATCCGCGGGCAATCAGCCCCAGCATTTT. Protein sequence: CAWSVSAGNQPQHF.

The V gene is TRBV4-1, the J gene TRBJ2-2, with unresolved D. With 0 bases removed from V and 6 bases from J, the gap between germline ends came to 8 bases. In germline, CDR1 is MGHRA, CDR2 YSYEKL. The CDR3 runs to 14 residues. The CDR3 sequence: CASSQDGDAGELFF. CDR3 sequence (DNA): TGCGCCAGCAGCCAAGATGGAGACGCCGGGGAGCTGTTTTTT.

This clone is labeled medium-sized. The chain combines TRBV20-1 with TRBJ1-1; no clear D. The CDR3 spans 11 residues. Germline CDR1 and CDR2: DFQATT and SNEGSKA (reference sequence). The V gene lost 6 bases and the J gene lost 1 base, with 6 bases spanning the gap. The CDR3 sequence: CSATENTEAFF. In nucleotides, the CDR3 is TGCAGTGCCACGGAGAACACTGAAGCTTTCTTT.

This rearrangement joins TRBV25-1 to TRBJ2-2; D not resolved. The CDR3 runs 12 residues. Germline V gene sequence: CDR1 MGHDK, CDR2 SYGVNS. Deletions cut 6 bases from V and 7 bases from J, with 9 bases between. The CDR3 reads CASRGGGGELFF. CDR3 in DNA: TGTGCCAGCAGGGGCGGTGGCGGGGAGCTGTTTTTT. The entire variable domain, with the rest obtained from reference TRBV25-1 and TRBJ2-2, is as follows: EADIYQTPRYLVIGTGKKITLECSQTMGHDKMYWYQQDPGMELHLIHYSYGVNSTEKGDLSSESTVSRIRTEHFPLTLESARPSHTSQYLCASRGGGGELFFGEGSRLTVL.

The rearrangement links TRBV6-5 to TRBJ2-1, with D maybe TRBD1 (6 bases). V lost 8 bases to trimming and J lost 9 bases, with 14 bases between them. In germline, CDR1 is MNHEY, CDR2 SVGAGI. The CDR3 covers 12 residues. For the CDR3, the DNA is TGTGCCAGCTGGATACAGGGCTCTGAGCAGTTCTTC. It specifies CASWIQGSEQFF.

The chain recombines TRBV28 with TRBJ2-7; 8 nucleotides match TRBD1. The V gene end was trimmed by 7 bases and the J gene end by 5 bases; junction bases not matched to a gene: 13. The CDR3 totals 15 residues. Germline V CDR1 and CDR2: MDHEN, SYDVKM. The CDR3 coding sequence is TGTGCCAGCACGTGGACAGGGACCCAGGAGGACGAGCAGTACTTC. This translates into CASTWTGTQEDEQYF.

This clone was detected many times. The chain carries TRBV7-9 and TRBJ2-1; D call uncertain. CDR1 is SEHNR, CDR2 FQNEAQ, per germline (reference sequence). This CDR3 spans 11 amino acids. V was trimmed by 8 bases and J by 3 bases, leaving 5 bases between them. CDR3 in amino acids: CASGDYNEQFF. CDR3 DNA sequence: TGTGCCAGCGGAGACTACAATGAGCAGTTCTTC.

The genes are TRBV9 and TRBJ2-7; no clear D. V was shortened by 3 bases and J by 7 bases, with 11 bases between the two germline ends. The germline CDR1 and CDR2 sequences are SGDLS and YYNGEE. The CDR3 sequence is 12 residues long. DNA for the CDR3: TGTGCCAGCAGCGCCGACTTCGATGAGCAGTACTTC. Protein: CASSADFDEQYF.

CDR3 region: CASSLDHGTTKYEQYF. For the CDR3, the DNA is TGTGCCAGCAGCTTAGATCACGGTACTACAAAATACGAGCAGTACTTC. V gene TRBV11-2 combines with J gene TRBJ2-7; D remains ambiguous. Germline CDR1 is SGHAT and CDR2 is FQNNGV. The germline V and J ends were trimmed by 0 bases and 4 bases, with 16 bases remaining between them. This CDR3 contains 16 residues.

V and J are TRBV15 and TRBJ2-5; no reliable D call. Trimming stripped 5 bases from V and 7 bases from J, with 20 bases between. Germline loops: CDR1 LNHNV, CDR2 YYDKDF (reference sequence). This CDR3 is 15 amino acids long. As DNA, the CDR3 is TGTGCCACCAGCTCCGCTGACGGACCCCCGTGGACCCAGTACTTC. Translated, it gives CATSSADGPPWTQYF. The entire variable domain, with the rest obtained from reference TRBV15 and TRBJ2-5, is as follows: DAMVIQNPRYQVTQFGKPVTLSCSQTLNHNVMYWYQQKSSQAPKLLFHYYDKDFNNEADTPDNFQSRRPNTSFCFLDIRSPGLGDTAMYLCATSSADGPPWTQYFGPGTRLLVL.

The chain is built from TRBV27 and TRBJ1-5, with D perhaps TRBD1 (6 bases). Trimming shortened V by 6 bases and J by 6 bases, and 12 bases separated the two germline ends. From germline, CDR1 is MNHEY and CDR2 SMNVEV (reference sequence). The length of the CDR3 is 13 residues. The CDR3 sequence: CASSTGWSQPQHF. CDR3 sequence (DNA): TGTGCCAGCAGCACAGGGTGGAGTCAGCCCCAGCATTTT.

This clone showed up just a few times. This rearrangement joins TRBV7-2 to TRBJ2-7; D is unclear. The V end lost 2 bases, the J end lost 2 bases, and 13 bases lay between the germline ends. The CDR3 spans 15 residues. Germline V CDR1 and CDR2: SGHTA, FQGNSA. CDR3 region: CASSLRADTPYEQYF. The CDR3 nucleotides read TGTGCCAGCAGCTTAAGGGCGGATACCCCCTACGAGCAGTACTTC.

This clone was seen a single time. The chain is built from TRBV6-1 and TRBJ1-5; a possible D gene is TRBD1 (5 bases). Trimming removed 3 bases from V and 5 bases from J, with 14 bases in between. The CDR3 sequence is 15 residues long. CDR1 and CDR2 (germline): MNHNS, SASEGT. Here the CDR3 reads CASSESPRGHQPQHF. The CDR3 nucleotides read TGTGCCAGCAGTGAGAGTCCGAGGGGCCATCAGCCCCAGCATTTT.

The chain joins TRBV29-1 to TRBJ2-1; 10 bases align to TRBD2. The germline gives CDR1 SQVTM, CDR2 ANQGSEA. This CDR3 has 13 amino acids. With 7 bases clipped from V and 7 bases from J, the junction kept 7 bases outside the gene matches. CDR3 bases: TGCAGCGCTGTGGGACTAGCGACGAATGAGCAGTTCTTC. It encodes CSAVGLATNEQFF.

This clone appeared a few times. The chain has TRBV30 and TRBJ2-5, with 8 bases that match TRBD2. Germline assignment: CDR1 GTSNPN and CDR2 SVGIG (reference sequence). This CDR3 has 15 residues. V was pared by 8 bases and J by 2 bases, with 13 bases of the junction left unmatched. In DNA form, the CDR3 reads TGTGCCGGACGGGGCAGCGGGAGAACTCAAGAGACCCAGTACTTC. This sequence encodes CAGRGSGRTQETQYF.

The chain couples TRBV5-6 to TRBJ2-1; TRBD1 matches at 7 bases. The CDR3 spans 17 residues. Per germline, CDR1 SGHDT and CDR2 YYEEEE. V lost 4 bases, J lost 0 bases, and 10 bases stayed unmatched. CDR3 protein: CASSPGVGGHSYNEQFF. Here the CDR3 DNA reads TGTGCCAGCAGCCCTGGAGTAGGGGGCCACTCCTACAATGAGCAGTTCTTC.